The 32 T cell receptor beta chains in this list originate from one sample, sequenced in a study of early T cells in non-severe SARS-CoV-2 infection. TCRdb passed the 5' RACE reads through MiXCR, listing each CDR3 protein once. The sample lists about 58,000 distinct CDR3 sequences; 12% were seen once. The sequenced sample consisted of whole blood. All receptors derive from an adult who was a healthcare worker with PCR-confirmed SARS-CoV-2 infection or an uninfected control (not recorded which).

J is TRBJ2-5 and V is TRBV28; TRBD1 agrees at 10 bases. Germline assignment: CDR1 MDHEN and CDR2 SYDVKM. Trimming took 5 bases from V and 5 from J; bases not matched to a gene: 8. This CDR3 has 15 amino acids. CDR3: CASSLGQGEEETQYF. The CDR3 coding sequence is TGTGCCAGCAGTCTAGGACAGGGGGAGGAGGAGACCCAGTACTTC.

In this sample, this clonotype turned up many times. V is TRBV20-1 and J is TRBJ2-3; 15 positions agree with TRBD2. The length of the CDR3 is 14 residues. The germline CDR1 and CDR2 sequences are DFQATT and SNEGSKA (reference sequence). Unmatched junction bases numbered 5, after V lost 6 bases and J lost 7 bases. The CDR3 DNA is TGCAGTGCCAGGACTAGCGGGAGGGCAAATACGCAGTATTTT. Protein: CSARTSGRANTQYF.

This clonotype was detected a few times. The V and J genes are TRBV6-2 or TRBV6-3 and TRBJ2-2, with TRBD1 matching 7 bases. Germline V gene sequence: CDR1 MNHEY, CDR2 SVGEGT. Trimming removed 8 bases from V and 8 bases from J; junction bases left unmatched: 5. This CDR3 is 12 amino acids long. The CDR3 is CASSQGVGELFF. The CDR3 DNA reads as TGTGCCAGCTCCCAGGGGGTAGGGGAGCTGTTTTTT.

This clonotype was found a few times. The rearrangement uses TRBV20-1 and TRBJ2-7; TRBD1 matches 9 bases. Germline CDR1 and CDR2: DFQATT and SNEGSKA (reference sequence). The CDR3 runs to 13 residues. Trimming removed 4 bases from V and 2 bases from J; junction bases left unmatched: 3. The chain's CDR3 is CSATRTGAYEQYF. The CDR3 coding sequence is TGCAGTGCTACCCGGACAGGGGCCTACGAGCAGTACTTC.

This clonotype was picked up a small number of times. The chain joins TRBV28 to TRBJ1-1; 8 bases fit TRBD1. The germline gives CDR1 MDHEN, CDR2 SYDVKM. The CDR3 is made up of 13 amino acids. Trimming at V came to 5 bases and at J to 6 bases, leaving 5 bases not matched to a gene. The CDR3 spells CASSRQGISEAFF. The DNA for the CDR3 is TGTGCCAGCAGTAGACAGGGGATCTCTGAAGCTTTCTTT.

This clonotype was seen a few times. This CDR3 is CSVGRGGNTQYF. In nucleotides, the CDR3 is TGCAGCGTTGGGCGCGGCGGGAATACGCAGTATTTT. This chain connects TRBV29-1 to TRBJ2-3; D may be TRBD2 (6 bases). Germline V gene data show CDR1 as SQVTM and CDR2 as ANQGSEA. Trimming shortened V by 4 bases and J by 7 bases, and 12 bases separated the two germline ends. This CDR3 has 12 amino acids.

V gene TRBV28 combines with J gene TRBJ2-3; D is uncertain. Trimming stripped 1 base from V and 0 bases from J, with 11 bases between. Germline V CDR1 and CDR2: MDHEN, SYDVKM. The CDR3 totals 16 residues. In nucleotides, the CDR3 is TGTGCCAGCAGTTTATCGTGGGATCCTAGCACAGATACGCAGTATTTT. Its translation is CASSLSWDPSTDTQYF. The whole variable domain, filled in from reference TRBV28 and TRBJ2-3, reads DVKVTQSSRYLVKRTGEKVFLECVQDMDHENMFWYRQDPGLGLRLIYFSYDVKMKEKGDIPEGYSVSREKKERFSLILESASTNQTSMYLCASSLSWDPSTDTQYFGPGTRLTVL.

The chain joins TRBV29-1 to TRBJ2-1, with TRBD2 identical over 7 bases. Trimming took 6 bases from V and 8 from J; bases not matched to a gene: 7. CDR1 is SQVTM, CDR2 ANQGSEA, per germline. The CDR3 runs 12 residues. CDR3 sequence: CSVRLAGYEQFF. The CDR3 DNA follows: TGCAGCGTGAGACTAGCTGGATATGAGCAGTTCTTC.

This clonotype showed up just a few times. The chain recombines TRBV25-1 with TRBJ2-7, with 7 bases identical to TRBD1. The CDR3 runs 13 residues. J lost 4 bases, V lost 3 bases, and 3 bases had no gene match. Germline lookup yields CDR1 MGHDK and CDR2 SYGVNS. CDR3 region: CASSDGRGYEQYF. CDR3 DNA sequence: TGTGCCAGCAGTGACGGCAGGGGGTACGAGCAGTACTTC.

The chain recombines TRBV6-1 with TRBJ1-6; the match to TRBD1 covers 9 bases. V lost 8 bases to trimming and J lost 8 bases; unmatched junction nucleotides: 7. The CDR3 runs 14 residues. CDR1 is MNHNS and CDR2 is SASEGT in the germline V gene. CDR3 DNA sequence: TGTGCCAGCGGAACAGGGGGCTCCGATTCACCCCTCCACTTT. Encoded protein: CASGTGGSDSPLHF.

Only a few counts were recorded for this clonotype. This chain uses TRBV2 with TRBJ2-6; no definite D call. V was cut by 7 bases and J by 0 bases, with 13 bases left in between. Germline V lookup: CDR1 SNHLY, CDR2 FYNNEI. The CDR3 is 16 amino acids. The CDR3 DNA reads TGTGCCAGCACCTTCGACGGGCGCTCTGGGGCCAACGTCCTGACTTTC. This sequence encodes CASTFDGRSGANVLTF.

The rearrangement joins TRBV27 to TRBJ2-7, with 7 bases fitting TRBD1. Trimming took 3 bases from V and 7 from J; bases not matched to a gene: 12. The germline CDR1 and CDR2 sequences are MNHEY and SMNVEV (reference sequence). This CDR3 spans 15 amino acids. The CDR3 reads CASSFEGRGNLEQYF. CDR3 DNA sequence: TGTGCCAGCAGTTTCGAAGGCAGGGGGAATTTGGAGCAGTACTTC.

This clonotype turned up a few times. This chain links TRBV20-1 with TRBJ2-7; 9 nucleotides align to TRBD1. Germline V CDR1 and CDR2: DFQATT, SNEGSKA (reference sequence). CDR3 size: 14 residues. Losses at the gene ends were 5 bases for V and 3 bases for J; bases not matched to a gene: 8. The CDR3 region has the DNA TGCAGTGCTCGTTACCCGGGACAGGGCTACGAGCAGTACTTC. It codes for CSARYPGQGYEQYF.

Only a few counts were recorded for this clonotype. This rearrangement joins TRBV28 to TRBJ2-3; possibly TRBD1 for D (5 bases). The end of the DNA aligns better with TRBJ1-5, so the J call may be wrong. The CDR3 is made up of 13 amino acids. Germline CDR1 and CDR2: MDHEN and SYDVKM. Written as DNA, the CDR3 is TGTGCCACGATACGGGGGAACACAGATACGCAGCATTTT. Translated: CATIRGNTDTQHF.

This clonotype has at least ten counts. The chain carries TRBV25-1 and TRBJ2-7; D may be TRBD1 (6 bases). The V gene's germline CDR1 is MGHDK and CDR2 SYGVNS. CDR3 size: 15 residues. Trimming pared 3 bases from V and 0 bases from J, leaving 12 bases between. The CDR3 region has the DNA TGTGCCAGCAGTGACCCTAGGGACACCTCCTACGAGCAGTACTTC. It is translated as CASSDPRDTSYEQYF.

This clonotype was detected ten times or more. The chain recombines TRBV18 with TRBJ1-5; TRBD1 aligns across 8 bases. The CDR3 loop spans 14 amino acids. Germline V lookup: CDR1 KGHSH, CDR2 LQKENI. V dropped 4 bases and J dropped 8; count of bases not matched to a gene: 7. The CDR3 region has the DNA TGTGCCAGCTCACTCCAGGGGGCTTGGGAGCCCCAGCATTTT. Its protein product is CASSLQGAWEPQHF.

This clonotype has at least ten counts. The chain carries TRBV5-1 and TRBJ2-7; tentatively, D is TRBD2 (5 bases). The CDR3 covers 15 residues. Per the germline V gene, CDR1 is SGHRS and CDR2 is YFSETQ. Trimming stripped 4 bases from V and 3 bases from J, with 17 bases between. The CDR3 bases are TGCGCCAGCAGCGATCCACAGCGGCTTGGCTACGAGCAGTACTTC. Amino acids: CASSDPQRLGYEQYF.

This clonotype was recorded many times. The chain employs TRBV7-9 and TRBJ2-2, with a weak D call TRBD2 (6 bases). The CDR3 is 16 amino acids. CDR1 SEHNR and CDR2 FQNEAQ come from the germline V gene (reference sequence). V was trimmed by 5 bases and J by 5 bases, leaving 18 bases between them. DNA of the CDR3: TGTGCCAGCAGCCCAATTAACGGGGGAGATACCGGGGAGCTGTTTTTT. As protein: CASSPINGGDTGELFF.

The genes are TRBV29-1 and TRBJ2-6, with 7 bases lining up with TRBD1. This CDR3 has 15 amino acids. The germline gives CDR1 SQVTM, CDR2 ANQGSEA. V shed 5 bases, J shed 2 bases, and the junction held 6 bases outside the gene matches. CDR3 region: CSVLGTVTGANVLTF. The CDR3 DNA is TGCAGCGTTCTGGGGACAGTAACTGGGGCCAACGTCCTGACTTTC.

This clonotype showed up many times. In DNA, the CDR3 is TGCAGTGCCCGGGGACTAGCGGCCCGAACGCAGTATTTT. Translated: CSARGLAARTQYF. V is TRBV20-1 and J is TRBJ2-3; 11 bases agree with TRBD2. The CDR3 has 13 amino acids. The V gene end was trimmed by 6 bases and the J gene end by 9 bases; junction bases not matched to a gene: 8. Germline lookup yields CDR1 DFQATT and CDR2 SNEGSKA (reference sequence).

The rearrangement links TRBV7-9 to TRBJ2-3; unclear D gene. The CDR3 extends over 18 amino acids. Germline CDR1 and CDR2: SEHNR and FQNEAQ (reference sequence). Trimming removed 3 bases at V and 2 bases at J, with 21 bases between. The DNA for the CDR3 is TGTGCCAGCAGCTTTGAGCTGGCCGGGCTCCGAGACACAGATACGCAGTATTTT. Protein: CASSFELAGLRDTDTQYF. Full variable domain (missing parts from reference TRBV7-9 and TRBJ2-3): DTGVSQNPRHKITKRGQNVTFRCDPISEHNRLYWYRQTLGQGPEFLTYFQNEAQLEKSRLLSDRFSAERPKGSFSTLEIQRTEQGDSAMYLCASSFELAGLRDTDTQYFGPGTRLTVL.

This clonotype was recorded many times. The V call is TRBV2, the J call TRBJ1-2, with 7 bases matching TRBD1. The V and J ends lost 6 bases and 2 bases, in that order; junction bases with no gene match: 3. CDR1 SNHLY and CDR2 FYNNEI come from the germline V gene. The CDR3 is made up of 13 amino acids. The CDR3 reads CASRRDSNYGYTF. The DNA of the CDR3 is TGTGCCAGCAGGAGGGACAGCAACTATGGCTACACCTTC.

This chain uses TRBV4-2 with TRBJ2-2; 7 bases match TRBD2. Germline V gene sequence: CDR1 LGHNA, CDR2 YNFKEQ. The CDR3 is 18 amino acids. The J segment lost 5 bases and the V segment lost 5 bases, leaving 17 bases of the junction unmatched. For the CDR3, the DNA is TGTGCCAGCAGCACCCGGGGGGAGGGGACTAAGAGTACCGGGGAGCTGTTTTTT. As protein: CASSTRGEGTKSTGELFF.

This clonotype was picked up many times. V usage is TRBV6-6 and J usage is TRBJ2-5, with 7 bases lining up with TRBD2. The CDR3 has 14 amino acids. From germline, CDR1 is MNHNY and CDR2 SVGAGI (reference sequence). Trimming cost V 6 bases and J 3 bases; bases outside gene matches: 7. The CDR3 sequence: CASSMTSREETQYF. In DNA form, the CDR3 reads TGTGCCAGCAGCATGACTAGCAGAGAAGAGACCCAGTACTTC.

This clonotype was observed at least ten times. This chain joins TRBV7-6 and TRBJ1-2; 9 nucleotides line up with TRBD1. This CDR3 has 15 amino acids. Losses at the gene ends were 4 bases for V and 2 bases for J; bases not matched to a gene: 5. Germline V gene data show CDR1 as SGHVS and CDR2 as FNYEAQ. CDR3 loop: CASSSRTGENYGYTF. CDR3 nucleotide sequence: TGTGCCAGCAGCTCTCGGACAGGGGAGAACTATGGCTACACCTTC.

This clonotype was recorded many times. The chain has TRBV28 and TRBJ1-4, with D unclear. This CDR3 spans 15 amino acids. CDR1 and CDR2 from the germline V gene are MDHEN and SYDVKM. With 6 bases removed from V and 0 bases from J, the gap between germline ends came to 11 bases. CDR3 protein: CASSPHGTTNEKLFF. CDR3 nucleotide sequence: TGTGCCAGCAGCCCGCATGGAACAACTAATGAAAAACTGTTTTTT.

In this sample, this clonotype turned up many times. The CDR3 reads CASSQEGPAGGYNEQFF. The CDR3 bases are TGTGCCAGCAGCCAAGAAGGTCCAGCGGGAGGGTACAATGAGCAGTTCTTC. The V call is TRBV14, the J call TRBJ2-1, with 10 positions matching TRBD2. The CDR3 covers 17 residues. The germline CDR1 and CDR2 sequences are SGHDN and FVKESK. V trimming: 0 bases; J trimming: 4 bases; junction bases outside the gene matches: 6.

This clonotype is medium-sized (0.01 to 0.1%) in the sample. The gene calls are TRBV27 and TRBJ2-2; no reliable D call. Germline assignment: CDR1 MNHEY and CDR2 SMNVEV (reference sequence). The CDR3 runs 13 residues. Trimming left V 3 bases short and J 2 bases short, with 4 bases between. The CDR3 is CASSFQNTGELFF. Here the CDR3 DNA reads TGTGCCAGCAGTTTTCAAAACACCGGGGAGCTGTTTTTT.

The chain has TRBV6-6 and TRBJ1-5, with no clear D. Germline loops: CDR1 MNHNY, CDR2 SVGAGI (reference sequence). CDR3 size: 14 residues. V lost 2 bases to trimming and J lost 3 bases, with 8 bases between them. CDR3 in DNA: TGTGCCAGCAGTTACGACGGATACAATCAGCCCCAGCATTTT. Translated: CASSYDGYNQPQHF.

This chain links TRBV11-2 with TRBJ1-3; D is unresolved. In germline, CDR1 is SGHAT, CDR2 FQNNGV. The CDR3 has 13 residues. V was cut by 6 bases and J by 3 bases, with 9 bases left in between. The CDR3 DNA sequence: TGTGCCAGCAGGGAATCCGGTGGAAACACCATATATTTT. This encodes CASRESGGNTIYF.

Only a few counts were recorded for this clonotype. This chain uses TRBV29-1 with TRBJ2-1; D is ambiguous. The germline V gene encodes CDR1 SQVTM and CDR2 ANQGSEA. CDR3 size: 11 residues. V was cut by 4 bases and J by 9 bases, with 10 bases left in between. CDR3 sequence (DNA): TGCAGCGTTGGAAGCCTCGCTGAGCAGTTCTTC. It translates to CSVGSLAEQFF.

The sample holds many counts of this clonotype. CDR3 in amino acids: CASSVEGRGDTGELFF. The CDR3 DNA sequence: TGTGCCAGCAGCGTAGAAGGACGGGGGGACACCGGGGAGCTGTTTTTT. The rearrangement joins TRBV9 to TRBJ2-2; 7 bases align to TRBD2. The J segment lost 3 bases and the V segment lost 0 bases, leaving 5 bases of the junction unmatched. The CDR3 is made up of 16 amino acids. Germline CDR1 and CDR2: SGDLS and YYNGEE.